This T cell receptor beta chain is drawn from a study of cytomegalovirus exposure and HLA in healthy donors (dated 2017 in TCRdb). Some background on the complete study: In an earlier analysis of approximately 500 of the donors, 250 to 300 Gb of sequence data and 100 million or so unique TCR beta sequences from about 179 million T cells were reported. An early release covering about 600 HLA-typed donors comprised approximately 300 gigabases of sequencing data and approximately 85 million unique TCR sequences. Of the 350 to 400 genotyped donors, around 81% fell in the genetic ancestry cluster associated with self-reported Caucasian donors. The study was designed to test whether signatures of past pathogen exposure could be identified by cataloging public T cell receptors. The study used immunosequencing to profile the T cell repertoires of approximately 650 subjects and linked those repertoires to cytomegalovirus serostatus. A separate validation cohort of roughly 130 different subjects was used in addition to the roughly 670-subject first cohort. High-throughput TCR immunosequencing, statistical association of individual TCRs with disease status, and machine learning were combined to predict cytomegalovirus infection status. A later analysis re-examined previously published TCR beta repertoires from roughly 720 donors and added high-resolution HLA genotyping to investigate patterns of TCR occurrence. In the later analysis, no new phenotypic data were used to find candidate immune exposures; instead, reliance was placed on TCR beta sequences and their occurrence across donors. An earlier analysis of some 500 of the donors applied high-throughput TCR beta sequencing to assess whether each TCR beta V gene segment acted as functional or pseudogenic. Donor age, sex, ethnicity and CMV serostatus were compiled together with the repertoire data. A later genetic analysis used genome-wide SNP genotypes for about 65% of the roughly 700 donors, treating that subset as a discovery cohort. All discovery cohort repertoires had been generated using a single sequencing platform. HLA typing included class I and class II loci at four-digit resolution. The number of donors typed differed by locus, with roughly 629-640 for A, B, C, DRB1 and DQB1, around 520 for DQA1, about 610 for DPA1, and about 450 for DPB1. Roughly 5 DR-DQ haplotypes were handled as single units for association and clustering because linkage in the cohort was strong. Among 300 to 500 genotyped donors of the cohort, an average of roughly 230,000 unique TCR beta nucleotide sequences was sequenced per donor, of which roughly 17% were non-productive. Study-level results and caveats: Because some donors lacked HLA typing at each locus, the association tests relied only on the typed subset. A later analysis reported that several top co-occurrence clusters appeared linked to parvovirus B19, influenza, CMV and Epstein-Barr virus. At a false discovery rate of 0.05, a later analysis linked 15,000 to 20,000 TCR beta sequences to specific HLA alleles. Across donors, most TCR sequences were observed very rarely, whereas some public TCRs were present in many individuals. For the cohort, immune exposure information was limited to CMV serostatus. A later analysis found that TCR association rates varied across HLA loci, with DRB1 alleles showing the most associated TCRs and HLA-C alleles the fewest. In both the original and validation cohorts, the classifier was reported to diagnose cytomegalovirus status with high specificity and sensitivity. Some IMGT-functional V segments, including TRBV6-2 and TRBV6-3, could not be distinguished by the 87-base-pair reads and were therefore excluded. A cluster of highly shared sequence variants was judged likely to represent a technical artifact of the sequencing pipeline. Three of the identified cytomegalovirus-associated TCR beta chains were confirmed in vitro to be specific for cytomegalovirus antigens. The study gave a list of over 150 TCR beta chains associated with cytomegalovirus. Most CMV-associated TCR beta chains appeared to be HLA-restricted in a later analysis, and the HLA associations seemed to be driven largely by CMV exposure. Sequencing depth was assumed to be roughly uniform across donors in the presence/absence analyses, though that assumption may not hold. Because counts were too low, seventeen rarely observed V segments, including chromosome 9 orphons, were excluded from the earlier analysis of several hundred of the donors. Broadly in line with IMGT annotations, most TCR beta V segments showed up in productive rearrangements about 87% or about 30% of the time in an earlier analysis of 450 to 750 of the donors. According to a later genetic analysis, donors in an Asian-associated ancestry cluster had fewer N-insertions in productive TCRs than the approximately 610-donor mean. According to the authors, the approach could potentially be generalized to other disease states and immunological phenotypes. Correlated functional status among segregating V segments might be attributable to linkage disequilibrium, but an unknown experimental factor could not be ruled out. Assigning TCR associations to individual alleles was difficult when HLA alleles, especially DR and DQ, strongly co-occurred. A later analysis found that HLA-associated TCR beta chains were more clonally expanded and had lower generation probabilities than equally common non-associated chains. A further reported finding was that TCR beta sequences accurately predicted the HLA-A and HLA-B alleles for most subjects in the first cohort. This cohort had only TCR beta chains sequenced, and the lack of alpha or paired-chain data limited which features could be detected. A later genetic analysis associated a missense DCLRE1C variant with V-gene and J-gene trimming of TCR beta chains, and an independent cohort replicated the association.

Note on this clone: What antigen it recognizes has not been identified. No much larger clone is present one base from it, and per-base qualities are unavailable.

The cohort comprised hundreds of healthy bone marrow donors. At the time of sampling, all cohort members were nominally healthy, though unrecorded immune exposures were likely present. The donor tested CMV seronegative, placing the donor among the 350 to 400 seronegative members of the cohort. Each donor provided a peripheral blood sample, and peripheral blood mononuclear cells were used for TCR beta sequencing. Genomic DNA was extracted from the blood cell samples with the Qiagen DNeasy Blood Extraction Kit. Its CDR3 holds 15 amino acids, cysteine through phenylalanine. The read is trimmed to its CDR3 DNA, 45 bases read in frame from base 1. V is shortened by 4 bases, J by 8 bases, and the region joining them spans 20 bases. Taken from the germline V gene (reference sequence), the CDR1 and CDR2 loops are SEHNR and FQNEAQ. Libraries were constructed by the immunoSEQ multiplex PCR assay. A mixture of 60 forward primers for TCR Vbeta segments and 13 reverse primers for TCR Jbeta segments was used in the multiplex PCR. The CDR3 region of rearranged TCR beta genes was amplified from genomic DNA with a multiplex PCR assay. Amplified TCR beta libraries were sequenced as 87-base-pair reads on the Illumina HiSeq System. The authors' pipeline ran thus. Across the roughly 700 repertoires, a later analysis counted 60 million to 90 million unique TCR beta chains, roughly 11 million of which were shared by at least two donors. To remove PCR and sequencing errors, raw reads were error-corrected and collapsed into unique sequences using a nearest-neighbor algorithm that merged closely related sequences. To assign V, D and J gene segments, CDR3 sequences were aligned to IMGT reference sequences. For a sequence to be retained, at least a six-nucleotide match to both a V gene segment and a J gene segment was required. A rearrangement was called productive if the CDR3 had no stop codons and remained in frame with V and J, and every other rearrangement was called non-productive. Following IMGT convention, CDR3 was defined as the stretch from the second conserved V-encoded cysteine to the conserved J-encoded phenylalanine. In an earlier analysis of more than 550 of the donors, sequences lacking an unambiguous match to a single V gene segment were excluded. An earlier analysis of 587 of the donors called V segments functional above 56.7% productive rearrangements and segregating when the between-donor standard deviation exceeded 5%. A statistical classification framework was built to diagnose cytomegalovirus status from the catalog of TCR beta chain sequences. V and J gene assignment, in a later analysis, came from comparing TCR nucleotide sequences with IMGT/GENE-DB human TR gene sequences. In a later analysis, CDR3 sequences and most-parsimonious VDJ recombination scenarios were assigned using the TCRdist pipeline. In a later analysis, each TCR beta chain was defined by its CDR3 amino acid sequence together with its V-gene family, and reads lacking a unique V-gene family were excluded. As a way to deal with suspected cross-contamination and a sequencing artifact, a later analysis dropped over 550 nucleotide sequences that were highly shared and had low generation probability. In a later analysis, a clonal expansion index for each public chain was calculated from normalized within-repertoire ranks of inferred template counts. In a later analysis, generation probabilities were computed with a VDJ recombination model fitted to out-of-frame rearrangements, and the resulting probabilities were checked against IGoR. In a later analysis, hypergeometric tests were used to score TCR-TCR, TCR-HLA and TCR-CMV co-occurrence, with a repertoire-size bias correction applied to TCR pairs. False discovery rates were estimated in a later analysis by permuting HLA or CMV assignments 20 times. In a later analysis, co-occurring TCRs were grouped with DBSCAN, and TCRdist sequence similarity was added when clustering was performed within HLA-allele-positive subsets. For co-occurrence clustering, repertoires with fewer than 30,000 or more than 120,000 public chains were excluded, along with a handful of repertoires with anomalous nucleotide sharing. The source is immuneACCESS, and TCRdb retained only in-frame sequences with V and J called. Part of the clones is not carried over; for the studies checked, unresolved V genes explain less than half of this, and the remainder is unexplained. That table is the source of V, J and clone size, and D and trimming were worked out from the DNA. The sample data list under 200,000 clones, and approximately 84% of these were observed just once. 0.95% to 1.3% of the sample rests with the top ten.

The TCR comes from a man aged 25-45 years in good health and CMV-seronegative. The V gene is TRBV7-9 and the J gene is TRBJ1-2; a weak D assignment points to TRBD1 (5 bases agree). Material for sequencing was PBMCs. Here is the DNA: TGTGCCAGCAGCTCAGCGGGCCCGAGGGGAGGCGGCTACACCTTC. This encodes CASSSAGPRGGGYTF.